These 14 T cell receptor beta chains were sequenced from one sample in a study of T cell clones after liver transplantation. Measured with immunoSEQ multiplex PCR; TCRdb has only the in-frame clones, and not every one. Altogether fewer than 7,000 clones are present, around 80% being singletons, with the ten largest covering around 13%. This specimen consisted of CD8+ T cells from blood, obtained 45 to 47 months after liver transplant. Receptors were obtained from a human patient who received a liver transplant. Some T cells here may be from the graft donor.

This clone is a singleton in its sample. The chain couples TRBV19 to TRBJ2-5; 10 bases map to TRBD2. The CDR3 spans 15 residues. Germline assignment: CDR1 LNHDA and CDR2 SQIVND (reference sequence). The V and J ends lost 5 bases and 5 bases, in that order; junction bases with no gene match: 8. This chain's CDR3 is CASSPSPSGSETQYF. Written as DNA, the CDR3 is TGTGCCAGTAGTCCTTCGCCTAGCGGGAGCGAGACCCAGTACTTC.

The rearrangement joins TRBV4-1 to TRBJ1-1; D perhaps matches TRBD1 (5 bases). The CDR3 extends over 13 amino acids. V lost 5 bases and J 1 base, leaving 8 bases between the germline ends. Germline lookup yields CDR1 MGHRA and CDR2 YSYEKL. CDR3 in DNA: TGCGCCAGCAGCGCGCAGGGGAACACTGAAGCTTTCTTT. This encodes CASSAQGNTEAFF.

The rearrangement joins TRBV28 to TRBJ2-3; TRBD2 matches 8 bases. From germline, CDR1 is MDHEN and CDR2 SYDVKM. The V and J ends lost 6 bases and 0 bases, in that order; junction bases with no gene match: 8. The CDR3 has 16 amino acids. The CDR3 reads CASSKVAGYSTDTQYF. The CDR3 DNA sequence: TGTGCCAGCAGCAAAGTAGCGGGATATAGCACAGATACGCAGTATTTT.

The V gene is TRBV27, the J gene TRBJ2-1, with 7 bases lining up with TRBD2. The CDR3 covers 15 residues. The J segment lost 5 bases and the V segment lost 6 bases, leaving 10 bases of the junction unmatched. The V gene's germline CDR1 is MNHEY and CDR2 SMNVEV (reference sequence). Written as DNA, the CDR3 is TGTGCCAGCAGCTTAGGCGGGAGTATTCACAATGAGCAGTTCTTC. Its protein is CASSLGGSIHNEQFF.

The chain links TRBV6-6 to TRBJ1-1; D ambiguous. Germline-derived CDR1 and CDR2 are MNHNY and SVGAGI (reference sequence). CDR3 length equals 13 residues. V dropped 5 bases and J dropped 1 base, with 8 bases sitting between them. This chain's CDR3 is CASSPTGNTEAFF. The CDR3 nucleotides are TGTGCCAGCAGTCCGACGGGGAACACTGAAGCTTTCTTT.

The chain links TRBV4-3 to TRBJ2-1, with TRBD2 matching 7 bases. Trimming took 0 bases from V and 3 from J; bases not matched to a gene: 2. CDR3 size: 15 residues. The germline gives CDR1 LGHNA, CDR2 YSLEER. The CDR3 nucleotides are TGCGCCAGCAGCCAAGACCCTAGCGGCTACAATGAGCAGTTCTTC. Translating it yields CASSQDPSGYNEQFF.

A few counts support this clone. The CDR3 is CASSSIAGASEETQYF. CDR3 in DNA: TGTGCCAGCAGCTCTATAGCGGGAGCCTCAGAAGAGACCCAGTACTTC. The gene calls are TRBV7-9 and TRBJ2-5; 9 bases agree with TRBD2. The trim removed 4 bases at V and 3 bases at J, leaving 9 bases unmatched. This CDR3 is built from 16 residues. Looked up from germline, CDR1 is SEHNR and CDR2 is FQNEAQ (reference sequence).

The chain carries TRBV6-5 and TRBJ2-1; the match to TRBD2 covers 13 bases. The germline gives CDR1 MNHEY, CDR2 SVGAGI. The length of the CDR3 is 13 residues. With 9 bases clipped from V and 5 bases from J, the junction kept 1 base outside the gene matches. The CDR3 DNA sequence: TGTGCCAGTGGGACTAGCGGGAACAATGAGCAGTTCTTC. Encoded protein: CASGTSGNNEQFF.

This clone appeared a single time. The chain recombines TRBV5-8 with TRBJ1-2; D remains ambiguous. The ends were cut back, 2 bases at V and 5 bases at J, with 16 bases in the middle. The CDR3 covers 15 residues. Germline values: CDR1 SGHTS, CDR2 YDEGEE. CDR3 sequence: CASSFGALSPYGYTF. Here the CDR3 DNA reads TGTGCCAGCAGCTTCGGTGCCCTGTCCCCTTATGGCTACACCTTC. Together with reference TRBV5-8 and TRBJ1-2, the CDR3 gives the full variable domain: EAGVTQSPTHLIKTRGQQATLRCSPISGHTSVYWYQQALGLGLQFLLWYDEGEERNRGNFPPRFSGRQFPNYSSELNVNALELEDSALYLCASSFGALSPYGYTFGSGTRLTVV.

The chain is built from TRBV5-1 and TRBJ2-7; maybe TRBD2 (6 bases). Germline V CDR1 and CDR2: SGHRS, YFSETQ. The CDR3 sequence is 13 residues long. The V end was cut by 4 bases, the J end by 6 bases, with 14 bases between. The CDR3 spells CASSLTSRFEQYF. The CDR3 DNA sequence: TGCGCCAGCAGCCTGACTAGTAGGTTCGAGCAGTACTTC.

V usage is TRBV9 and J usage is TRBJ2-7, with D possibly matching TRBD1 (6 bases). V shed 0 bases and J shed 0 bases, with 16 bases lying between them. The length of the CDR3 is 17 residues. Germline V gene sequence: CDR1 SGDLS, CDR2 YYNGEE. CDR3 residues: CASSVGAGASLSYEQYF. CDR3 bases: TGTGCCAGCAGCGTAGGGGCAGGGGCCTCCCTCTCCTACGAGCAGTACTTC. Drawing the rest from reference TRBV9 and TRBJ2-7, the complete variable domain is DSGVTQTPKHLITATGQRVTLRCSPRSGDLSVYWYQQSLDQGLQFLIQYYNGEERAKGNILERFSAQQFPDLHSELNLSSLELGDSALYFCASSVGAGASLSYEQYFGPGTRLTVT.

The CDR3 bases are TGTGCCAGCAGTTTAAAGGCAGTCTACGAGCAGTACTTC. This translates into CASSLKAVYEQYF. The gene calls are TRBV28 and TRBJ2-7; D is unclear. This CDR3 comprises 13 residues. The V end was cut by 2 bases, the J end by 3 bases, with 8 bases between. CDR1 MDHEN and CDR2 SYDVKM come from the germline V gene.

This chain's CDR3 is CASSIIGTGHNEQFF. The CDR3 DNA follows: TGTGCCAGTAGTATAATCGGGACAGGCCACAATGAGCAGTTCTTC. This sequence joins TRBV19 and TRBJ2-1; 8 bases fit TRBD1. CDR3 size: 15 residues. Germline CDR1 is LNHDA and CDR2 is SQIVND (reference sequence). V was clipped by 2 bases and J by 5 bases; unmatched bases: 5.

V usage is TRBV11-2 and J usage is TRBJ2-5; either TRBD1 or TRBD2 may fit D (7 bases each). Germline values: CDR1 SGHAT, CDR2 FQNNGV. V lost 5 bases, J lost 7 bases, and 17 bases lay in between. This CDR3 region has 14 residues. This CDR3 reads CASSHGEGAVTQYF. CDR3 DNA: TGTGCCAGCAGCCATGGGGAGGGGGCGGTGACCCAGTACTTC.